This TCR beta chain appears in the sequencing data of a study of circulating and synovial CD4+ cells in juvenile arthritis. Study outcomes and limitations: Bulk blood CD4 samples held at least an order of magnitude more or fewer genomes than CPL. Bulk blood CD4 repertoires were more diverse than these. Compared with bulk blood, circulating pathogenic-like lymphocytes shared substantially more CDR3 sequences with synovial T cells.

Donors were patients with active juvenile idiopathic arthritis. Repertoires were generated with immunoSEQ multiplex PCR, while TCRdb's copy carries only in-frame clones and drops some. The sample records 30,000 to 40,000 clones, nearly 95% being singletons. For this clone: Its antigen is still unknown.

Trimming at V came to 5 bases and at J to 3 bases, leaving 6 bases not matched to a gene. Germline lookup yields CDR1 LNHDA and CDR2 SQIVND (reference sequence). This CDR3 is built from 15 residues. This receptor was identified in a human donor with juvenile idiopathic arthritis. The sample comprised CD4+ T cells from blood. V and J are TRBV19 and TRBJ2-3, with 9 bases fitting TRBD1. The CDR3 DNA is TGTGCCAGTAGTCGGACAGGGGCACAGACAGATACGCAGTATTTT. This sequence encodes CASSRTGAQTDTQYF.